A single sample gave rise to the 31 T cell receptor beta chains below, sequenced in a study of T cells in tumors after PD-1 blockade. Produced via immunoSEQ multiplex PCR; TCRdb's table is partial and in-frame only. The sample shows about 5,800 clones, around 80% of them seen only once. The source material was PBMCs, sampled after anti-PD-1 therapy. Receptors originate from a human donor with advanced basal cell or squamous cell carcinoma (not recorded which).

The chain carries TRBV6-5 and TRBJ2-7; a weak D match, TRBD1 (6 bases). The germline V gene encodes CDR1 MNHEY and CDR2 SVGAGI. CDR3 length equals 13 residues. V was cut by 6 bases and J by 2 bases, with 11 bases left in between. CDR3 amino acids: CASSVQGPYEQYF. For the CDR3, the DNA is TGTGCCAGCAGCGTACAGGGCCCCTACGAGCAGTACTTC.

This chain links TRBV11-2 with TRBJ2-2; tentatively, D is TRBD1 (6 bases). Germline CDR1 SGHAT, CDR2 FQNNGV. The CDR3 covers 17 residues. V was cut by 6 bases and J by 6 bases, with 23 bases left in between. CDR3 protein: CASRLPGQSLGAGELFF. For the CDR3, the DNA is TGTGCCAGCAGACTCCCGGGACAAAGTTTGGGCGCCGGGGAGCTGTTTTTT.

Only a few counts were recorded for this clone. The V gene is TRBV7-9, the J gene TRBJ1-1; D remains ambiguous. The CDR3 consists of 14 residues. V gave up 5 bases and J gave up 1 base, with 11 bases separating them. The germline CDR1 and CDR2 sequences are SEHNR and FQNEAQ (reference sequence). The CDR3 reads CASSPVNQNTEAFF. The CDR3 DNA reads TGTGCCAGCAGCCCGGTGAACCAGAACACTGAAGCTTTCTTT. The whole variable domain, filled in from reference TRBV7-9 and TRBJ1-1, reads DTGVSQNPRHKITKRGQNVTFRCDPISEHNRLYWYRQTLGQGPEFLTYFQNEAQLEKSRLLSDRFSAERPKGSFSTLEIQRTEQGDSAMYLCASSPVNQNTEAFFGQGTRLTVV.

The chain uses TRBV10-2 and TRBJ2-7; D gene uncertain. With 3 bases removed from V and 6 bases from J, the gap between germline ends came to 15 bases. The CDR3 length is 14 residues. CDR1 and CDR2 from the germline V gene are WSHSY and SAAADI. The CDR3 DNA is TGCGCCAGCAGTGATCCGGGCCTTAAATCCGAGCAGTACTTC. This codes for CASSDPGLKSEQYF.

The sample holds one count of this clone. V is TRBV24-1 and J is TRBJ2-1; the match to TRBD1 covers 8 bases. V gave up 2 bases and J gave up 6 bases; unmatched junction bases: 8. The CDR3 spans 16 residues. CDR1 and CDR2 from the germline V gene are KGHDR and SFDVKD. CDR3 nucleotide sequence: TGTGCCACCAGTGATTCGCAGGGGGCATTCAGCAATGAGCAGTTCTTC. It encodes CATSDSQGAFSNEQFF.

This sequence joins TRBV9 and TRBJ2-7; no definite D call. Germline CDR1 is SGDLS and CDR2 is YYNGEE. The CDR3 contains 14 residues. Trimming removed 2 bases at V and 2 bases at J, with 11 bases between. CDR3 nucleotides: TGTGCCAGCAGCGTTAGCAATTTAGCCTACGAGCAGTACTTC. Its translation is CASSVSNLAYEQYF.

A word on this clone: The junction does not match germline at one end; this may be a read error. CDR3 in amino acids: CATSDHNRDSLRYYPF. In nucleotides, the CDR3 is TGTGCCACCAGTGACCACAACCGGGACAGTCTACGCTATTACCCTTTT. This rearrangement joins TRBV24-1 to TRBJ1-1; 7 bases fit TRBD1. Looked up from germline, CDR1 is KGHDR and CDR2 is SFDVKD. The CDR3 sequence is 16 residues long.

This clone was counted only a few times. CDR3 bases: TGTGCCAGCAGTGAATTTCGGGAGAGCTCCTACAATGAGCAGTTCTTC. The encoded protein is CASSEFRESSYNEQFF. The gene calls are TRBV25-1 and TRBJ2-1, with D perhaps TRBD2 (6 bases). Germline-derived CDR1 and CDR2 are MGHDK and SYGVNS. The CDR3 is made up of 16 amino acids. V dropped 1 base and J dropped 0 bases, with 10 bases sitting between them.

The CDR3 sequence: CASSLQGNTIYF. DNA for the CDR3: TGTGCCAGCAGCTTGCAGGGAAACACCATATATTTT. The rearrangement joins TRBV5-6 to TRBJ1-3; the D is unclear. Trimming pared 1 base from V and 4 bases from J, leaving 3 bases between. The germline V gene encodes CDR1 SGHDT and CDR2 YYEEEE. The CDR3 extends over 12 amino acids.

V usage is TRBV5-4 and J usage is TRBJ2-3; 7 bases line up with TRBD1. CDR1 is SGHNT and CDR2 is YYREEE in the germline V gene (reference sequence). The V segment lost 2 bases and the J segment 0 bases; nucleotides outside the gene matches: 6. The CDR3 extends over 16 amino acids. CDR3 sequence: CASSFSQGVSTDTQYF. The CDR3 DNA follows: TGTGCCAGCAGCTTTTCCCAGGGGGTGAGCACAGATACGCAGTATTTT.

The genes are TRBV20-1 and TRBJ2-7; D is undetermined. Looked up from germline, CDR1 is DFQATT and CDR2 is SNEGSKA (reference sequence). The CDR3 has 12 residues. V was shortened by 6 bases and J by 0 bases, with 9 bases between the two germline ends. DNA for the CDR3: TGCAGTGCCAGTGGGTTCTCCTACGAGCAGTACTTC. Its protein is CSASGFSYEQYF.

The chain carries TRBV12-5 and TRBJ2-2; TRBD1 agrees at 7 bases. This CDR3 comprises 15 residues. V shed 5 bases and J 0 bases; nucleotides not matched to a gene: 3. CDR1 and CDR2 from the germline V gene are LGHNT and FRNRAP. CDR3 DNA: TGTGCTAGTGGTCCCGGGACAGCGAACACCGGGGAGCTGTTTTTT. Protein product: CASGPGTANTGELFF. Looking up the rest from reference TRBV12-5 and TRBJ2-2 gives the full variable domain: DARVTQTPRHKVTEMGQEVTMRCQPILGHNTVFWYRQTMMQGLELLAYFRNRAPLDDSGMPKDRFSAEMPDATLATLKIQPSEPRDSAVYFCASGPGTANTGELFFGEGSRLTVL.

CDR3 region: CASSQDPAGGRGYTF. CDR3 in DNA: TGCGCCAGCAGCCAAGATCCCGCAGGGGGCCGTGGCTACACCTTC. The rearrangement joins TRBV4-3 to TRBJ1-2; 8 nucleotides match TRBD1. This CDR3 spans 15 amino acids. The germline V gene encodes CDR1 LGHNA and CDR2 YSLEER. The junction had 7 bases not matched to a gene; V was cut back by 0 bases and J by 7 bases.

V usage is TRBV13 and J usage is TRBJ1-1; 10 nucleotides line up with TRBD1. Losses at the gene ends were 6 bases for V and 0 bases for J; bases not matched to a gene: 1. The CDR3 consists of 14 residues. Per the germline V gene, CDR1 is PRHDT and CDR2 is FYEKMQ (reference sequence). The CDR3, as DNA: TGTGCCAGCAGGACAGGGGGCCTGAACACTGAAGCTTTCTTT. Encoded protein: CASRTGGLNTEAFF.

This clone showed up just a few times. This chain links TRBV19 with TRBJ2-4; D might be TRBD1 (6 bases). Germline V gene sequence: CDR1 LNHDA, CDR2 SQIVND (reference sequence). CDR3 length: 16 residues. Trimming took off 0 bases at V and 6 bases at J, with 15 bases between the two ends. The CDR3 is CASSIDFSGERNIQYF. CDR3 DNA sequence: TGTGCCAGTAGTATAGATTTTTCAGGGGAGAGAAACATTCAGTACTTC.

Regarding this clone: Other DNA sequences in the same sample also yield this CDR3. This sequence joins TRBV20-1 and TRBJ2-5; D not resolved. There are 11 residues in the CDR3. V dropped 5 bases and J dropped 5 bases, with 9 bases sitting between them. Germline CDR1 DFQATT, CDR2 SNEGSKA (reference sequence). CDR3 amino acids: CSAPFVETQYF. Written as DNA, the CDR3 is TGCAGTGCTCCATTCGTTGAGACCCAGTACTTC.

The chain has TRBV11-2 and TRBJ1-2, with 8 positions matching TRBD1. Germline CDR1 and CDR2: SGHAT and FQNNGV. The V and J ends lost 1 base and 4 bases, in that order; junction bases with no gene match: 5. This CDR3 comprises 15 residues. The CDR3 here is CASSLAQGAPYGYTF. The CDR3 DNA sequence: TGTGCCAGCAGCTTAGCGCAGGGGGCGCCCTATGGCTACACCTTC. The entire variable domain, with the rest obtained from reference TRBV11-2 and TRBJ1-2, is as follows: EAGVAQSPRYKIIEKRQSVAFWCNPISGHATLYWYQQILGQGPKLLIQFQNNGVVDDSQLPKDRFSAERLKGVDSTLKIQPAKLEDSAVYLCASSLAQGAPYGYTFGSGTRLTVV.

This clone was seen more than once but under ten times. The chain couples TRBV5-4 to TRBJ1-2; D call uncertain. This CDR3 has 13 amino acids. Per the germline V gene, CDR1 is SGHNT and CDR2 is YYREEE (reference sequence). V lost 1 base, J lost 2 bases, and 6 bases lay in between. The CDR3: CASSLRQNYGYTF. In DNA form, the CDR3 reads TGTGCCAGCAGCTTGAGGCAGAACTATGGCTACACCTTC.

This chain joins TRBV6-5 and TRBJ2-7; 9 bases fit TRBD1. Germline V CDR1 and CDR2: MNHEY, SVGAGI. Germline trimming cut 7 bases from V and 3 bases from J; bases unmatched to any gene: 4. The CDR3 length is 13 residues. The CDR3 DNA follows: TGTGCCAGCAAAAAGGGACAGGGCTACGAGCAGTACTTC. Translating it yields CASKKGQGYEQYF.

This clone occurred once. The chain uses TRBV29-1 and TRBJ2-7; 7 bases line up with TRBD1. The CDR3 consists of 12 residues. CDR1 SQVTM and CDR2 ANQGSEA come from the germline V gene. Trimming at V came to 7 bases and at J to 2 bases, leaving 5 bases not matched to a gene. The CDR3 DNA reads as TGCAGCGCGAAGACAGGGCCCTACGAGCAGTACTTC. Its protein is CSAKTGPYEQYF.

The chain uses TRBV5-1 and TRBJ2-7; D unclear. The CDR3 is 14 amino acids. Per germline, CDR1 SGHRS and CDR2 YFSETQ. V was cut by 2 bases and J by 7 bases, with 16 bases left in between. CDR3 coding DNA: TGCGCCAGCAGCTTAGCCACGCCCGGACGGGAGCAGTACTTC. Translated, it gives CASSLATPGREQYF.

The chain joins TRBV5-8 to TRBJ1-5, with D maybe TRBD1 (6 bases). V lost 3 bases and J lost 7, with 17 bases in between. The CDR3 consists of 15 residues. Germline V CDR1 and CDR2: SGHTS, YDEGEE. The CDR3 region has the DNA TGTGCCAGCAGCTCCGGTATGGGGGGCGGGCAGCCCCAGCATTTT. Protein product: CASSSGMGGGQPQHF.

This rearrangement joins TRBV3-1 (or the pseudogene TRBV3-2) to TRBJ2-7; 10 nucleotides line up with TRBD2. V dropped 4 bases and J dropped 4; count of bases not matched to a gene: 7. Germline V gives CDR1 LGHDT, CDR2 YNNKEL (reference sequence). The CDR3 consists of 15 residues. The CDR3 nucleotides are TGTGCCAGCAGCCGGTCTAGCGGGGGAGGATACGAGCAGTACTTC. This sequence encodes CASSRSSGGGYEQYF.

A few counts support this clone. The chain links TRBV7-6 to TRBJ2-5; D is uncertain. V was cut by 2 bases and J by 2 bases, with 9 bases left in between. The V gene's germline CDR1 is SGHVS and CDR2 FNYEAQ. The CDR3 loop spans 14 amino acids. In DNA, the CDR3 is TGTGCCAGCAGCTTATATGGGTTTCAAGAGACCCAGTACTTC. Its protein product is CASSLYGFQETQYF.

The rearrangement links TRBV15 to TRBJ2-7; D ambiguous. This CDR3 region has 13 residues. Germline-derived CDR1 and CDR2 are LNHNV and YYDKDF (reference sequence). V shed 1 base and J shed 7 bases, with 11 bases lying between them. CDR3 region: CATSRVKGREQYF. DNA for the CDR3: TGTGCCACCAGCAGAGTAAAAGGGCGGGAGCAGTACTTC.

The V call is TRBV5-4, the J call TRBJ2-3, with D tentatively TRBD1 (5 bases). Germline CDR1 reads SGHNT; CDR2 reads YYREEE (reference sequence). V lost 1 base and J lost 5, with 11 bases in between. The CDR3 runs 14 residues. The CDR3 here is CASSLTGIGDTQYF. In DNA, the CDR3 is TGTGCCAGCAGCTTGACAGGAATTGGAGATACGCAGTATTTT.

V is TRBV30 and J is TRBJ2-2; D is undetermined. V was pared by 2 bases and J by 3 bases, with 10 bases between. Per germline, CDR1 GTSNPN and CDR2 SVGIG (reference sequence). CDR3 length: 14 amino acids. This CDR3 is CAWSLGIYTGELFF. The CDR3 bases are TGTGCCTGGAGTTTGGGTATCTACACCGGGGAGCTGTTTTTT.

V is TRBV19 and J is TRBJ1-5; D gene uncertain. V lost 8 bases, J lost 3 bases, and 8 bases lay in between. In germline, CDR1 is LNHDA, CDR2 SQIVND (reference sequence). The CDR3 runs to 12 residues. The CDR3: CASGRFNQPQHF. CDR3 sequence (DNA): TGTGCCAGTGGACGGTTCAATCAGCCCCAGCATTTT. Full variable domain (missing parts from reference TRBV19 and TRBJ1-5): DGGITQSPKYLFRKEGQNVTLSCEQNLNHDAMYWYRQDPGQGLRLIYYSQIVNDFQKGDIAEGYSVSREKKESFPLTVTSAQKNPTAFYLCASGRFNQPQHFGDGTRLSIL.

This clone was seen more than once but under ten times. The chain links TRBV6-5 to TRBJ1-2; maybe TRBD1 (6 bases). Per the germline V gene, CDR1 is MNHEY and CDR2 is SVGAGI. CDR3 length: 12 amino acids. Trimming cost V 5 bases and J 8 bases, with 12 bases left between them. CDR3 region: CASSTQGRGYTF. In nucleotides, the CDR3 is TGTGCCAGCAGTACTCAGGGGCGAGGCTACACCTTC.

The chain links TRBV30 to TRBJ1-1; no clear D gene. Trimming took 3 bases from V and 4 from J, leaving 9 bases between them. CDR3 length: 12 amino acids. Germline CDR1 reads GTSNPN; CDR2 reads SVGIG (reference sequence). The CDR3 protein is CAWRVLVTEAFF. The DNA for the CDR3 is TGTGCCTGGAGGGTTTTGGTCACTGAAGCTTTCTTT. The variable domain in full, with the rest retrieved from reference TRBV30 and TRBJ1-1, is SQTIHQWPATLVQPVGSPLSLECTVEGTSNPNLYWYRQAAGRGLQLLFYSVGIGQISSEVPQNLSASRPQDRQFILSSKKLLLSDSGFYLCAWRVLVTEAFFGQGTRLTVV.

V is TRBV28 and J is TRBJ2-7; possibly TRBD1 for D (6 bases). The CDR3 is 14 residues long. The germline CDR1 and CDR2 sequences are MDHEN and SYDVKM. The V and J ends lost 3 bases and 8 bases respectively, with 17 bases between them. CDR3 protein: CASSFLAGVDKQYF. The CDR3 nucleotides read TGTGCCAGCAGTTTTCTGGCAGGGGTTGACAAGCAGTACTTC. The variable domain in full, completed from reference TRBV28 and TRBJ2-7, reads DVKVTQSSRYLVKRTGEKVFLECVQDMDHENMFWYRQDPGLGLRLIYFSYDVKMKEKGDIPEGYSVSREKKERFSLILESASTNQTSMYLCASSFLAGVDKQYFGPGTRLTVT.